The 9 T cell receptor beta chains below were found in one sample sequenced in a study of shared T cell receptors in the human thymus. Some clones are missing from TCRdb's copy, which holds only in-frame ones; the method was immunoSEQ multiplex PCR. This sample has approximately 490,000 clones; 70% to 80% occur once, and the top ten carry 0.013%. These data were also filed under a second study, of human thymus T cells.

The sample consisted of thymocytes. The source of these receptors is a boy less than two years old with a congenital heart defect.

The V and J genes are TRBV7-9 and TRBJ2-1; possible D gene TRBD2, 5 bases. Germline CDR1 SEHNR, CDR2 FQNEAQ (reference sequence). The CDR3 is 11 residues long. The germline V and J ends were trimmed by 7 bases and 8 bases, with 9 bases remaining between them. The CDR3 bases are TGTGCCAGCAAGGGAGCGGATGAGCAGTTCTTC. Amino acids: CASKGADEQFF. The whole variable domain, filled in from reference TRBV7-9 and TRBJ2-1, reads DTGVSQNPRHKITKRGQNVTFRCDPISEHNRLYWYRQTLGQGPEFLTYFQNEAQLEKSRLLSDRFSAERPKGSFSTLEIQRTEQGDSAMYLCASKGADEQFFGPGTRLTVL.

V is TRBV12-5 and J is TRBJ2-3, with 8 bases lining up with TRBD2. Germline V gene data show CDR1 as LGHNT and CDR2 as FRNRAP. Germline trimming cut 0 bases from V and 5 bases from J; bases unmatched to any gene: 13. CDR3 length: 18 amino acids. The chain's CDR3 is CASGLVGGPAGAQDTQYF. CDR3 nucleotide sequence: TGTGCTAGTGGTTTGGTAGGTGGGCCAGCGGGAGCACAAGATACGCAGTATTTT.

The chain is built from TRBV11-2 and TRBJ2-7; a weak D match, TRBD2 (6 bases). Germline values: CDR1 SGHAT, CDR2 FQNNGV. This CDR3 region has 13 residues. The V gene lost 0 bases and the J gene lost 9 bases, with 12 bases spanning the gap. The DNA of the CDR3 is TGTGCCAGCAGCTTAGAACTAGCTGGTGTGCAGTACTTC. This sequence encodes CASSLELAGVQYF. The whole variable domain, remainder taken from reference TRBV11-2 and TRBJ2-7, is EAGVAQSPRYKIIEKRQSVAFWCNPISGHATLYWYQQILGQGPKLLIQFQNNGVVDDSQLPKDRFSAERLKGVDSTLKIQPAKLEDSAVYLCASSLELAGVQYFGPGTRLTVT.

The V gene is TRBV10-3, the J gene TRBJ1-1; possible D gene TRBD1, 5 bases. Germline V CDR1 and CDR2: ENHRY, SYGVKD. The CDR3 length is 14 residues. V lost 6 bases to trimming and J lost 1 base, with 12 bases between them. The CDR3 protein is CAIREQGWNTEAFF. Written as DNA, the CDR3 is TGTGCCATCAGAGAGCAGGGATGGAACACTGAAGCTTTCTTT.

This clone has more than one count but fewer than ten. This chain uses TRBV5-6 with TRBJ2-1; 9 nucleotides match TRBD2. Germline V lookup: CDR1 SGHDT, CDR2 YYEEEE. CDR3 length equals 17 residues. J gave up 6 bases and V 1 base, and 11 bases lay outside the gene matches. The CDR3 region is CASSLRAGGPGSNEQFF. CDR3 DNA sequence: TGTGCCAGCAGCTTGAGGGCGGGAGGGCCAGGGAGCAATGAGCAGTTCTTC.

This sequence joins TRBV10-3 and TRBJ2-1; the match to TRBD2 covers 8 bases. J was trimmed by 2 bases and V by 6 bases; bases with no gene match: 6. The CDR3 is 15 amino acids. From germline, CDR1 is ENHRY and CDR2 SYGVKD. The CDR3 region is CAISHTSGAYNEQFF. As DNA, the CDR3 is TGTGCCATCAGCCACACTAGCGGCGCCTACAATGAGCAGTTCTTC.

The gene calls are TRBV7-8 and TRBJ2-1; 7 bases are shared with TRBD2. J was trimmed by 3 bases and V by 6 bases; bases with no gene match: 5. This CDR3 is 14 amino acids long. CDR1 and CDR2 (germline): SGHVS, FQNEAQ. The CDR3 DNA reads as TGTGCCAGCAGAAGGACTAGTTTCTACAATGAGCAGTTCTTC. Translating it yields CASRRTSFYNEQFF. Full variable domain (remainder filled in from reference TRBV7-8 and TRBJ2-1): GAGVSQSPRYKVAKRGQDVALRCDPISGHVSLFWYQQALGQGPEFLTYFQNEAQLDKSGLPSDRFFAERPEGSVSTLKIQRTQQEDSAVYLCASRRTSFYNEQFFGPGTRLTVL.

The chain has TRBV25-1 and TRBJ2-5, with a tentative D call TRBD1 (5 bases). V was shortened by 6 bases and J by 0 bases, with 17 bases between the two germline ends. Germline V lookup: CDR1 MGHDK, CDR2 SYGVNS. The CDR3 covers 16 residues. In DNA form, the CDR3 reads TGTGCCAGCAGCTACCCCACAGGCACCAACCAAGAGACCCAGTACTTC. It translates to CASSYPTGTNQETQYF. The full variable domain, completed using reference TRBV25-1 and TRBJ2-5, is EADIYQTPRYLVIGTGKKITLECSQTMGHDKMYWYQQDPGMELHLIHYSYGVNSTEKGDLSSESTVSRIRTEHFPLTLESARPSHTSQYLCASSYPTGTNQETQYFGPGTRLLVL.

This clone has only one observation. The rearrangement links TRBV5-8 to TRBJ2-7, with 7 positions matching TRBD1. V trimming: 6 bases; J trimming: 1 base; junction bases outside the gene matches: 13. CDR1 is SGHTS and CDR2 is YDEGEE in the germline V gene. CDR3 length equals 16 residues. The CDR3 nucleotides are TGTGCCAGCACACGTGGTCCGGACAGGCGTTCCTACGAGCAGTACTTC. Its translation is CASTRGPDRRSYEQYF.